This TCR beta chain was documented in a study of blood T cell repertoires in COVID-19. Across the study: From the United States, Italy and Spain came samples of acute and convalescent COVID-19. T cells, B-cell-depleted T cells, or PBMCs supplied cDNA or gDNA.

As processed by the authors: Reference gene primer amplification in the assay estimated nucleated cell counts. Sequencing used immunoSEQ multiplex PCR; TCRdb keeps in-frame clones, though not all of them. That table furnishes V, J and clone size, whereas the DNA furnished D and trimming. The sample records approximately 330,000 clones, roughly 89% being singletons. This CDR3 comprises 16 residues. V trimming: 5 bases; J trimming: 1 base; junction bases outside the gene matches: 9. Germline V lookup: CDR1 SGHVS, CDR2 FQNEAQ. This sequence was found in a man younger than 45 with COVID-19, enrolled during active disease. V is TRBV7-8 and J is TRBJ2-7, with TRBD1 identical over 9 bases. Sequenced: peripheral blood. As DNA, the CDR3 is TGTGCCAGCAGCCTTAGAACAGGGGGCGATTCCTACGAGCAGTACTTC. It translates to CASSLRTGGDSYEQYF.